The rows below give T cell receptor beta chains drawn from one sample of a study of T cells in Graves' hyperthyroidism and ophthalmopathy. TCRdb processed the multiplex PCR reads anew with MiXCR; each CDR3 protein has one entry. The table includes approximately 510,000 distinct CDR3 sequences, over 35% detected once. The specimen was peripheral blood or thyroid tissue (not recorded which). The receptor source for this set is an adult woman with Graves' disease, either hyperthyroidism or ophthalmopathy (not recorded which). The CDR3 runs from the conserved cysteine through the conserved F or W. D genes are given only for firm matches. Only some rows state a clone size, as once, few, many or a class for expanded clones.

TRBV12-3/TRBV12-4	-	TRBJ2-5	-	TGTGCCAGCAGCCCGGAGAGCAATCAGCCCCAGTACTTC	CASSPESNQPQYF
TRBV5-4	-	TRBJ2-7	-	TGTGCCAGCAGCTCCCCGGGACTGGGAGATAACGAGCAGTACTTC	CASSSPGLGDNEQYF
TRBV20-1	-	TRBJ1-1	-	TGCAGTGCCTCGAGGACGGCAAATGCTGAGGCTTTCTTT	CSASRTANAEAFF
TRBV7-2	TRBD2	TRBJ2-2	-	TGTGCCAGCAGCTCTACCCTGGAACTAGCGGGAGGGACCGGGGAGCTGTTTTTT	CASSSTLELAGGTGELFF
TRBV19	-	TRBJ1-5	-	TGTGCCAGTAGGGGACGGGCCTTTAGCAATCAGCCCCAGCATTTT	CASRGRAFSNQPQHF
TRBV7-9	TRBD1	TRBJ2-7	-	TGTGCCAGCAGAGACCCACAGGGGGCGGCCGAGCAGTACTTC	CASRDPQGAAEQYF
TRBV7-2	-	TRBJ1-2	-	TGTGCCAGCAGCTTGTTCACAGAGTATGGCTACACCTTC	CASSLFTEYGYTF
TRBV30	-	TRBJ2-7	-	TGTGCCTGGAGTGTTCTGTACGAGCAGTACTTC	CAWSVLYEQYF
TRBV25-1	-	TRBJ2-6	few	TGTGCCAGCAGTGACCGGGGGTCTGGGGCCAACGTCCTGACTTTC	CASSDRGSGANVLTF
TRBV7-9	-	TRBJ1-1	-	TGTGCCAGCAGCCGCTATACGGATACTGAAGCTTTCTTT	CASSRYTDTEAFF
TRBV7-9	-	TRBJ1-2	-	TGTGCCAGCAGCTTATCGACAGTAGGTGATGGCTACACCTTC	CASSLSTVGDGYTF
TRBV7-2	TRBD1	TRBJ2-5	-	TGTGCCAGCAGCACACAGGGGGAGACCCAGTACTTC	CASSTQGETQYF
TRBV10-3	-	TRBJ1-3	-	TGTGCCATCAAGGTGGAAGGAGGAAACACCATATATTTT	CAIKVEGGNTIYF
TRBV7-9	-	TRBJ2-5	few	TGTGCCAGCAGCCCGTGGCAGGGGGGTATAGGAGAGACCCAGTACTTC	CASSPWQGGIGETQYF
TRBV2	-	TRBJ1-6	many	TGTGCCAGCAGTAGAAGAAGCTCCTATAATTCACCCCTCCACTTT	CASSRRSSYNSPLHF
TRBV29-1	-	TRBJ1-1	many	TGCAGCGTTGAAGAGTTGGTAGCTTTCTTT	CSVEELVAFF
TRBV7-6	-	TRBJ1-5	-	TGTGCCAGCAGCGCTTACACGGGAGCTGGGGGAGAGACCCAGCATTTT	CASSAYTGAGGETQHF
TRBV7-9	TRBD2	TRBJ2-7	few	TGTGCCAGCAGCAGGACTAGCGGGGCACGGAACGAGCAGTACTTC	CASSRTSGARNEQYF
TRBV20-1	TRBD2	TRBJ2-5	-	TGCAGCTTAGCGGGAGTCTTCCAAGAGACCCAGTACTTC	CSLAGVFQETQYF
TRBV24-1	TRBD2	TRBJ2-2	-	TGTGCCACCAGTGACGAAGGGACTAGCGGGGAGCTGTTTTTT	CATSDEGTSGELFF
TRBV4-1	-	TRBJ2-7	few	TGCGCCAGCAGCCAAGGGGACTTTCCTTCCTACGAGCAGTACTTC	CASSQGDFPSYEQYF
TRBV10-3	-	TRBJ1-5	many	TGTGCCATCAGTGGGACATCGGGGGATCAGCCCCAGCATTTT	CAISGTSGDQPQHF
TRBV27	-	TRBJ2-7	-	TGTGCCAGCAGCCGATCGAGGACCGGGTCCTACGAGCAGTACTTC	CASSRSRTGSYEQYF
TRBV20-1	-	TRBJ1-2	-	TGCAGTGCTAGAGATCGAGGTAATTCAAACTATGGCTACACCTTC	CSARDRGNSNYGYTF
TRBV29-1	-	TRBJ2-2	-	TGCAGCGTTAGATTTTCGTTAAACACCGGGGAGCTGTTTTTT	CSVRFSLNTGELFF
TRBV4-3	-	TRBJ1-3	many	TGCGCCAGCAGCCCGGCGTCGGGCGCGGGAAACACCATATATTTT	CASSPASGAGNTIYF
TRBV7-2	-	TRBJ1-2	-	TGTGCCAGCAGCTTAACCCCGGGCGAGCCCTATGGCTACACCTTC	CASSLTPGEPYGYTF
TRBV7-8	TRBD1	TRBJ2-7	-	TGTGCCAGCAGCTTAGGTCCATTGGGACAGGGTTTGTGGCAGTACTTC	CASSLGPLGQGLWQYF
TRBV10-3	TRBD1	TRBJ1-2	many	TGTGCCATCAGTGTAGGGGGCAATGGCTACACCTTC	CAISVGGNGYTF
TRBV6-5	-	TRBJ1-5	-	TGTGCCAGCAGTTACTCCGGTAGGGGCGGCAATCAGCCCCAGCATTTT	CASSYSGRGGNQPQHF
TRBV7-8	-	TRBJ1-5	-	TGTGCCAGCAGCACCCGGGGGATAAGCGTGCCCCAGCATTTT	CASSTRGISVPQHF
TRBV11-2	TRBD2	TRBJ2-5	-	TGTGCCAGCAGCGAAGAGGGAGGGTTGGTGGAGACCCAGTACTTC	CASSEEGGLVETQYF
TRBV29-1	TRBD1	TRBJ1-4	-	TGCAGCGTTGTGGAGGGGGCGAGCACTGAAAAACTGTTTTTT	CSVVEGASTEKLFF
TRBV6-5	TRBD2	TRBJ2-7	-	TGTGCCAGCAGACGTCCGGGACTAGTTGGCTGCGAGCAGTACTTC	CASRRPGLVGCEQYF
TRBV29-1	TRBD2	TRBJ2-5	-	TGCAGCGTGACTAGCGGGTACCAAGAGACCCAGTACTTC	CSVTSGYQETQYF
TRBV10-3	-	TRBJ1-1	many	TGTGCCATCAAACGGGAAATGAACACTGAAGCTTTCTTT	CAIKREMNTEAFF
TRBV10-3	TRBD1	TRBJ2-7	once	TGTGCCATCAGTTTCCAACAGGGGCGGAACGAGCAGTACTTC	CAISFQQGRNEQYF
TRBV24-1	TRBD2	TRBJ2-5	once	TGTGCCACCAGTGATACTAGCGGGAGTTTAGGCGGACCTCAAGAGACCCAGTACTTC	CATSDTSGSLGGPQETQYF
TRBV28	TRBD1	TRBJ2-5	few	TGTGCCAGCATTCGGACAGGGCAAGAGACCCAGTACTTC	CASIRTGQETQYF
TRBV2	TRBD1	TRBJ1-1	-	TGTGCCAGCAGCTTACAGGGGACAAGTGTAGCTGAAGCTTTCTTT	CASSLQGTSVAEAFF
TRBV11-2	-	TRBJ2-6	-	TGTGCCAGCAGCTTAGTACAGGTTGGGGCCAACGTCCTGACTTTC	CASSLVQVGANVLTF
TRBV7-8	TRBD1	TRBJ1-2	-	TGTGCCAGCAGTCGAGGACAGGGTGTTCACTATGGCTACACCTTC	CASSRGQGVHYGYTF
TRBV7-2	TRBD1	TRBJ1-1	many	TGTGCCAGCAGGAAAACAGGGGGCACTGAAGCTTTCTTT	CASRKTGGTEAFF
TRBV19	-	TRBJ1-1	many	TGTGCCAGTATAAAAGGGATCGCTGAAGCTTTCTTT	CASIKGIAEAFF
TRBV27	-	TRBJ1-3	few	TGTGCCAGCAGTTTATTCCCTCCACAGGGAAGCTCTGGAAACACCATATATTTT	CASSLFPPQGSSGNTIYF
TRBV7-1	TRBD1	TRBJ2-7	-	TGTGCCAGCAGCTCTCCCGGACAGGGGGCCTACGAGCAGTACTTC	CASSSPGQGAYEQYF
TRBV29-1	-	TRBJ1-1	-	TGCAGCGTTGACCCCCATAGGACTGAAGCTTTCTTT	CSVDPHRTEAFF
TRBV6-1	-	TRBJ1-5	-	TGTGCCAGCAGTGAAAGGCCCGGAGATAGCAATCAGCCCCAGCATTTT	CASSERPGDSNQPQHF
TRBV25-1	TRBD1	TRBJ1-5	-	TGTGCCAGCAGTGCGGGCGGGACAGGGGCCAATAGCAATCAGCCCCAGCATTTT	CASSAGGTGANSNQPQHF